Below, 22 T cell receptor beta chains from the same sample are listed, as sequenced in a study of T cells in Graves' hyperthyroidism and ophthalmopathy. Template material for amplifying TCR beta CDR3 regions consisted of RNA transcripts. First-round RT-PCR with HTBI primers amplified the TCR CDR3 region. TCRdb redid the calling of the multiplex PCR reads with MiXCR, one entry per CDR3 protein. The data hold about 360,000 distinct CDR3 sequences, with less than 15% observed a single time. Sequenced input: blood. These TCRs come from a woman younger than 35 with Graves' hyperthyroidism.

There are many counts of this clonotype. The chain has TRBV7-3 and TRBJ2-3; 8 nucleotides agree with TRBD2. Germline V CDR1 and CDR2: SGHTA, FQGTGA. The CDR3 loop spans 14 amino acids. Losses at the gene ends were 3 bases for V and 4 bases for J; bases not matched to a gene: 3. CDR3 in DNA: TGTGCCAGCAGCTTCGGGGGGGCTGCAGATACGCAGTATTTT. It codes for CASSFGGAADTQYF.

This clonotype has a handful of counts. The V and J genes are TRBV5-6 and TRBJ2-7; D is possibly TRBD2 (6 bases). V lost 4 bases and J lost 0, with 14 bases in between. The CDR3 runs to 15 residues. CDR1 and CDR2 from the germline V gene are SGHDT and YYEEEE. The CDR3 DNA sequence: TGTGCCAGCAGCCAGGAGGGGTGGGGCTCCTACGAGCAGTACTTC. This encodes CASSQEGWGSYEQYF.

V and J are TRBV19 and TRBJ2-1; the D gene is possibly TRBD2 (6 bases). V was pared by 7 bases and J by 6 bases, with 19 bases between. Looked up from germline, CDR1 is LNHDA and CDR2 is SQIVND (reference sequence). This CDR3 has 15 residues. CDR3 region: CASTNLGGDFNEQFF. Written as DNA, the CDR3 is TGTGCCAGTACAAATCTGGGCGGGGATTTCAATGAGCAGTTCTTC.

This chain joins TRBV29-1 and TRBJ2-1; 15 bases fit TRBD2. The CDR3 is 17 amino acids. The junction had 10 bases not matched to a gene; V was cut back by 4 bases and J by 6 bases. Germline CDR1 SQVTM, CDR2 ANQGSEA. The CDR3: CSVVGLAGGPDLNEQFF. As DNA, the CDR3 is TGCAGCGTTGTGGGACTAGCGGGGGGCCCCGACCTCAATGAGCAGTTCTTC.

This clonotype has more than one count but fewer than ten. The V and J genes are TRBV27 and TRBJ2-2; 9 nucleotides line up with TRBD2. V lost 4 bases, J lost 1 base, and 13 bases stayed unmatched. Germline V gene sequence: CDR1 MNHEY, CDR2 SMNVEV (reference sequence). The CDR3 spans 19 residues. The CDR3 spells CASSYLSLASGKNTGELFF. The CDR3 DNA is TGTGCCAGCAGTTACTTGTCCTTAGCTAGCGGGAAGAACACCGGGGAGCTGTTTTTT.

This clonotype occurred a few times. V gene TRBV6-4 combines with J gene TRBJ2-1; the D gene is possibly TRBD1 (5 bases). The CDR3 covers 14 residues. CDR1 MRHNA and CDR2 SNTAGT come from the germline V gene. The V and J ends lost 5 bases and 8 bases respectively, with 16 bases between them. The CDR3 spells CASSPNPGRDEQFF. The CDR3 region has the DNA TGTGCCAGCAGTCCAAATCCAGGGCGCGATGAGCAGTTCTTC.

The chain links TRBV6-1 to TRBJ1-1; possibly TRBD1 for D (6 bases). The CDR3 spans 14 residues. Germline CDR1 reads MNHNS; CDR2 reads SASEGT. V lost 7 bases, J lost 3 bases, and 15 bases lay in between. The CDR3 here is CASTLVTGYTEAFF. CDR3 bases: TGTGCCAGCACCCTAGTAACAGGGTACACTGAAGCTTTCTTT.

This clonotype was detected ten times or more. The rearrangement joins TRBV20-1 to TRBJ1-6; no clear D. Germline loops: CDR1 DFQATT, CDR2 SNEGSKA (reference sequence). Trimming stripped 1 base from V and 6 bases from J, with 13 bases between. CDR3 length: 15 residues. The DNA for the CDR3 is TGCAGTGCTAGAGCGCCGAGTGCCTTTAATTCACCCCTCCACTTT. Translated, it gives CSARAPSAFNSPLHF.

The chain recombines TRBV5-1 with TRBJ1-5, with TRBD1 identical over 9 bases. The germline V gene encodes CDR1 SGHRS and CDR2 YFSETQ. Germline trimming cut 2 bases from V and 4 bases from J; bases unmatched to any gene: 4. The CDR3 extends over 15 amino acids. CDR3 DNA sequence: TGCGCCAGCAGCTTAACGACAGGGGGGAATCAGCCCCAGCATTTT. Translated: CASSLTTGGNQPQHF.

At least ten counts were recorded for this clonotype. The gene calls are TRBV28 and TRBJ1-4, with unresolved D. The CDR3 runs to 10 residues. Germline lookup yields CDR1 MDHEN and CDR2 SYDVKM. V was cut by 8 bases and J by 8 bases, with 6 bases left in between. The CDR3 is CASAREKLFF. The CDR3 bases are TGTGCCAGCGCGCGGGAAAAACTGTTTTTT.

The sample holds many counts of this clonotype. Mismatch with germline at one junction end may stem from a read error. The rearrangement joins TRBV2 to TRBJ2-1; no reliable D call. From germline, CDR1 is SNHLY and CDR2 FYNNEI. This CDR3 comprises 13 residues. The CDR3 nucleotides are TGTGCCAGCAATGAAGGCCCCTACAATGAGCAGTTCTTC. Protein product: CASNEGPYNEQFF.

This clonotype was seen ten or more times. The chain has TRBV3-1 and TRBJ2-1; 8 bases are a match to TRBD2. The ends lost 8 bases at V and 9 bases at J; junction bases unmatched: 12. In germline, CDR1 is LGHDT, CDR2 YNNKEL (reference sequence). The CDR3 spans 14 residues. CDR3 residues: CASGRAGAPLEQFF. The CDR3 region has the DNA TGTGCCAGCGGACGAGCGGGGGCCCCCCTTGAGCAGTTCTTC.

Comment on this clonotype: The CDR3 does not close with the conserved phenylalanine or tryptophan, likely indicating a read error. For the CDR3, the DNA is TGCAGTGCTAGAGTACCCGGGACACTTGTCTACGAGCAGTACCTC. The encoded protein is CSARVPGTLVYEQYL. V and J are TRBV20-1 and TRBJ2-7; the D gene is possibly TRBD1 (6 bases). The V gene's germline CDR1 is DFQATT and CDR2 SNEGSKA (reference sequence). V gave up 1 base and J gave up 3 bases, with 16 bases separating them. The CDR3 runs to 15 residues.

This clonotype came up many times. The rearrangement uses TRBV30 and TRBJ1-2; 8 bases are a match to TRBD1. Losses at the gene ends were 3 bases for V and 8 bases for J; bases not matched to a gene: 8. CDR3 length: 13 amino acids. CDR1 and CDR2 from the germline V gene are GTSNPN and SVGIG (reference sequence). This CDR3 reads CAWSAGTGSGYTF. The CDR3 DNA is TGTGCCTGGAGCGCCGGGACAGGTTCCGGCTACACCTTC.

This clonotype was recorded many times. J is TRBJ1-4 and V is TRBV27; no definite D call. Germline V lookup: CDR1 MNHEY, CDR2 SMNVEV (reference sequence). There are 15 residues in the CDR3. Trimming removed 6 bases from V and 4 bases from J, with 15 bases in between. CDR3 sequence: CASSSPPDGNEKLFF. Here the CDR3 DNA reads TGTGCCAGCAGCTCCCCCCCGGACGGTAATGAAAAACTGTTTTTT.

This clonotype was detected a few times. The CDR3: CATSDWWGANTGELFF. The CDR3 coding sequence is TGTGCCACCAGTGATTGGTGGGGGGCGAACACCGGGGAGCTGTTTTTT. V is TRBV24-1 and J is TRBJ2-2; a possible D gene is TRBD2 (6 bases). The CDR3 consists of 16 residues. In germline, CDR1 is KGHDR, CDR2 SFDVKD. V gave up 2 bases and J gave up 0 bases, with 9 bases separating them.

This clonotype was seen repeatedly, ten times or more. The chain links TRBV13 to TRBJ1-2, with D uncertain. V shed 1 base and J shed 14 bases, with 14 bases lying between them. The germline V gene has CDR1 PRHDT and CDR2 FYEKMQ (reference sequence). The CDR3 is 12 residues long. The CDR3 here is CASSLEAVPYTF. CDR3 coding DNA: TGTGCCAGCAGCTTAGAGGCAGTTCCTTATACCTTC.

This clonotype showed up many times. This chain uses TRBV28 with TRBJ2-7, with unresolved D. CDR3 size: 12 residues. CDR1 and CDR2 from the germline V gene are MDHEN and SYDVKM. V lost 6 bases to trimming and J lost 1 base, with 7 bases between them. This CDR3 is CASSPKSYEQYF. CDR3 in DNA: TGTGCCAGCAGCCCGAAGTCCTACGAGCAGTACTTC. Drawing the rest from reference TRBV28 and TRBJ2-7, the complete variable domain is DVKVTQSSRYLVKRTGEKVFLECVQDMDHENMFWYRQDPGLGLRLIYFSYDVKMKEKGDIPEGYSVSREKKERFSLILESASTNQTSMYLCASSPKSYEQYFGPGTRLTVT.

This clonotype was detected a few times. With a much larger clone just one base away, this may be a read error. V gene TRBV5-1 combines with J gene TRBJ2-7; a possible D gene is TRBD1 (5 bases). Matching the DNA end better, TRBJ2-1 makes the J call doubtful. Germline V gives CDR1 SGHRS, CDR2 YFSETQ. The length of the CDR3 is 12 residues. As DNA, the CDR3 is TGCGCCAGCAGCGTTGACAGCTACGAGCAGTTCTTC. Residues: CASSVDSYEQFF.

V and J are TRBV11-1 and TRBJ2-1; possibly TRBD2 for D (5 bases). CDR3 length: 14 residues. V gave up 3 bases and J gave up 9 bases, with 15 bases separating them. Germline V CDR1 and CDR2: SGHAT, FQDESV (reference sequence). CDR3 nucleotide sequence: TGTGCCAGCAGCTTCTCCGGGGTTTGGGGTGAGCAGTTCTTC. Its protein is CASSFSGVWGEQFF. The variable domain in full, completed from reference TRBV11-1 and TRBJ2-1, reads EAEVAQSPRYKITEKSQAVAFWCDPISGHATLYWYRQILGQGPELLVQFQDESVVDDSQLPKDRFSAERLKGVDSTLKIQPAELGDSAMYLCASSFSGVWGEQFFGPGTRLTVL.

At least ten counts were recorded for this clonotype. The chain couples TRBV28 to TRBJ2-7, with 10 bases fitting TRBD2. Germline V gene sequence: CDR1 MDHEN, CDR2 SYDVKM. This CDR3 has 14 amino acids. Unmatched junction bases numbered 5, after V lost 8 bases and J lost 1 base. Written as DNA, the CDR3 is TGTGCCAGCGGAGCTAGCGGGAGTTCCTACGAGCAGTACTTC. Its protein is CASGASGSSYEQYF.

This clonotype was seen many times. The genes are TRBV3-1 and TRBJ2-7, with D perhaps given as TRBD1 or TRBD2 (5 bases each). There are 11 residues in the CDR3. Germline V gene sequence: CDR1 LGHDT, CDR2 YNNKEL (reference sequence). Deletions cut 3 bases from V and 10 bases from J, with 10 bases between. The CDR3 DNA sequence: TGTGCCAGCAGCCAGGGACCCGAACAGTACTTC. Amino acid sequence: CASSQGPEQYF.